The 32 T cell receptor beta chains below all came from one sample that was sequenced in a study of T-cell memory formation after mild COVID-19. TCRdb recomputed calls from the 5' RACE reads with MiXCR, one row per CDR3 protein. The data contain hundreds of thousands of distinct CDR3 sequences, around 30% of them singletons. Sequencing was carried out using PBMCs or a T cell subset sorted from them (not recorded which). These receptors were collected from an adult woman who had mild COVID-19 (a few samples of this study predate the infection). Cell type and time point are not known.

The V call is TRBV4-1, the J call TRBJ2-7, with D possibly being TRBD1 or TRBD2 (5 bases each). The ends were cut back, 5 bases at V and 7 bases at J, with 18 bases in the middle. CDR1 is MGHRA, CDR2 YSYEKL, per germline. This CDR3 contains 14 residues. The CDR3 loop is CASSMTEFWEEQYF. The CDR3 DNA sequence: TGCGCCAGCAGCATGACAGAGTTCTGGGAGGAGCAGTACTTC.

This clonotype has a handful of counts. The gene calls are TRBV6-6 and TRBJ1-5, with D uncertain. V dropped 5 bases and J dropped 1 base, with 12 bases sitting between them. The length of the CDR3 is 15 residues. Per the germline V gene, CDR1 is MNHNY and CDR2 is SVGAGI (reference sequence). CDR3 region: CASSQMSGSNQPQHF. The DNA for the CDR3 is TGTGCCAGCAGTCAGATGTCGGGGAGCAATCAGCCCCAGCATTTT.

This clonotype has only a few counts. The chain combines TRBV12-3 or TRBV12-4 with TRBJ2-3; the match to TRBD2 covers 15 bases. This CDR3 region has 19 residues. V lost 0 bases and J lost 1; bases outside the gene matches: 5. Here the CDR3 reads CASSLAPGLAGGRTDTQYF. The DNA of the CDR3 is TGTGCCAGCAGTTTAGCACCGGGACTAGCGGGGGGTCGCACAGATACGCAGTATTTT.

There are a few counts of this clonotype. The chain has TRBV12-3 or TRBV12-4 and TRBJ1-4; 8 positions match TRBD1. J lost 7 bases, V lost 3 bases, and 4 bases had no gene match. The CDR3 length is 14 residues. The DNA of the CDR3 is TGTGCCAGCAGTTTTGGGACAGGTGGTGAAAAACTGTTTTTT. It codes for CASSFGTGGEKLFF.

The chain recombines TRBV12-3 or TRBV12-4 with TRBJ1-1; tentative D call: TRBD1 (6 bases). With 4 bases removed from V and 0 bases from J, the gap between germline ends came to 9 bases. The CDR3 has 14 residues. The CDR3 DNA sequence: TGTGCCAGCAGTTGGGACACGATGAACACTGAAGCTTTCTTT. Its protein is CASSWDTMNTEAFF.

This clonotype has a handful of counts. The rearrangement joins TRBV9 to TRBJ2-2, with a weak D call TRBD2 (6 bases). Deletions cut 4 bases from V and 6 bases from J, with 10 bases between. The length of the CDR3 is 13 residues. From germline, CDR1 is SGDLS and CDR2 YYNGEE. CDR3 sequence: CASSPSGPGELFF. CDR3 DNA: TGTGCCAGCAGCCCGAGCGGGCCCGGGGAGCTGTTTTTT.

This clonotype was found a few times. This chain joins TRBV2 and TRBJ2-3, with 7 bases aligning to TRBD2. The CDR3 has 14 residues. V was clipped by 1 base and J by 6 bases; unmatched bases: 4. The germline gives CDR1 SNHLY, CDR2 FYNNEI. The CDR3 protein is CASSEVGGRDTQYF. The CDR3 DNA reads TGTGCCAGCAGTGAAGTGGGAGGGCGCGATACGCAGTATTTT.

The V call is TRBV10-3, the J call TRBJ2-1, with TRBD2 matching over 8 bases. The germline gives CDR1 ENHRY, CDR2 SYGVKD. CDR3 length: 16 residues. V dropped 2 bases and J dropped 6; count of bases not matched to a gene: 9. The CDR3 coding sequence is TGTGCCATCAGTGAGGCGTCGGGGGGGCTGACCAATGAGCAGTTCTTC. It specifies CAISEASGGLTNEQFF.

This clonotype was detected only a few times. This CDR3 is CAITPGLAGAGDIQYF. CDR3 coding DNA: TGTGCCATCACTCCGGGACTAGCGGGAGCGGGGGACATTCAGTACTTC. The chain has TRBV10-3 and TRBJ2-4; 14 bases are shared with TRBD2. The germline V gene has CDR1 ENHRY and CDR2 SYGVKD. V lost 7 bases to trimming and J lost 8 bases; unmatched junction nucleotides: 10. This CDR3 is built from 16 residues.

V gene TRBV20-1 combines with J gene TRBJ2-7, with 9 nucleotides matching TRBD1. The CDR3 covers 16 residues. Germline CDR1 is DFQATT and CDR2 is SNEGSKA (reference sequence). With 3 bases clipped from V and 4 bases from J, the junction kept 13 bases outside the gene matches. The chain's CDR3 is CSARMFGQGIRYEQYF. The CDR3 DNA reads TGCAGTGCTAGGATGTTCGGACAGGGGATTAGGTACGAGCAGTACTTC.

The gene calls are TRBV5-1 and TRBJ1-2; 10 nucleotides agree with TRBD1. This CDR3 has 14 amino acids. Looked up from germline, CDR1 is SGHRS and CDR2 is YFSETQ. J lost 7 bases, V lost 2 bases, and 5 bases had no gene match. The CDR3 sequence is CASSFRDRGRGYTF. CDR3 in DNA: TGCGCCAGCAGCTTCCGGGACAGGGGTCGTGGCTACACCTTC.

This chain joins TRBV7-8 and TRBJ2-7; 10 nucleotides align to TRBD1. This CDR3 contains 15 residues. Germline lookup yields CDR1 SGHVS and CDR2 FQNEAQ. V gave up 4 bases and J gave up 6 bases; unmatched junction bases: 9. CDR3 region: CASSSLGTGVREQYF. In nucleotides, the CDR3 is TGTGCCAGCAGCTCCCTGGGGACAGGGGTACGCGAGCAGTACTTC.

CDR3 loop: CASSLSGLAGSNWDEQFF. The CDR3, as DNA: TGTGCCAGCAGCCTTTCGGGACTAGCGGGATCCAACTGGGATGAGCAGTTCTTC. The J gene is TRBJ2-1, the V gene TRBV3-1, with 13 bases that match TRBD2. V lost 4 bases, J lost 8 bases, and 14 bases stayed unmatched. This CDR3 has 18 amino acids. Germline values: CDR1 LGHDT, CDR2 YNNKEL (reference sequence).

The chain employs TRBV7-6 and TRBJ1-1; no definite D call. Trimming cost V 3 bases and J 3 bases, with 8 bases left between them. Germline assignment: CDR1 SGHVS and CDR2 FNYEAQ. The CDR3 runs 13 residues. CDR3: CASSLRDDTEAFF. The CDR3 coding sequence is TGTGCCAGCAGCTTGCGGGATGACACTGAAGCTTTCTTT.

V and J are TRBV25-1 and TRBJ2-3; no clear D. Germline CDR1 is MGHDK and CDR2 is SYGVNS. V dropped 9 bases and J dropped 5 bases, with 9 bases sitting between them. The CDR3 has 11 residues. The chain's CDR3 is CASCLGDTQYF. DNA of the CDR3: TGTGCCAGTTGCCTAGGAGATACGCAGTATTTT.

The V and J genes are TRBV7-2 and TRBJ2-2; TRBD2 matches at 8 bases. Looked up from germline, CDR1 is SGHTA and CDR2 is FQGNSA. V gave up 3 bases and J gave up 5 bases; unmatched junction bases: 5. The CDR3 is 15 residues long. CDR3: CASSLPREGTGELFF. CDR3 nucleotides: TGTGCCAGCAGCTTGCCCCGGGAGGGAACCGGGGAGCTGTTTTTT.

The J gene is TRBJ1-1, the V gene TRBV20-1; D is possibly TRBD1 (6 bases). V dropped 3 bases and J dropped 5 bases, with 25 bases sitting between them. Germline-derived CDR1 and CDR2 are DFQATT and SNEGSKA (reference sequence). This CDR3 comprises 17 residues. CDR3 sequence: CSASPLMVRGFGTEAFF. For the CDR3, the DNA is TGCAGTGCTAGCCCCCTCATGGTTAGGGGGTTTGGGACTGAAGCTTTCTTT.

The chain uses TRBV7-9 and TRBJ2-7; 9 bases match TRBD1. Looked up from germline, CDR1 is SEHNR and CDR2 is FQNEAQ (reference sequence). The CDR3 covers 14 residues. V shed 6 bases and J 5 bases; nucleotides not matched to a gene: 8. The DNA of the CDR3 is TGTGCCAGCAGTAACTCCGGGACAGGGAACGAGCAGTACTTC. Its translation is CASSNSGTGNEQYF.

This clonotype was seen ten or more times. The chain links TRBV5-1 to TRBJ2-1, with 10 bases aligning to TRBD2. The CDR3 runs to 17 residues. J was trimmed by 5 bases and V by 5 bases; bases with no gene match: 13. Germline-derived CDR1 and CDR2 are SGHRS and YFSETQ. The CDR3 sequence: CASRPFADSGRNNEQFF. CDR3 in DNA: TGCGCCAGCAGGCCGTTTGCCGATAGCGGGAGGAACAATGAGCAGTTCTTC.

This clonotype was seen a handful of times. The J gene is TRBJ1-2, the V gene TRBV20-1; D remains unclear. This CDR3 has 12 residues. V was clipped by 5 bases and J by 2 bases, with 9 bases between them. Per the germline V gene, CDR1 is DFQATT and CDR2 is SNEGSKA (reference sequence). Written as DNA, the CDR3 is TGCAGTGCTCGTATCGTGAACTATGGCTACACCTTC. It specifies CSARIVNYGYTF.

The chain links TRBV12-3 or TRBV12-4 to TRBJ2-2; D tentatively reads TRBD1 or TRBD2 (6 bases each). Trimming left V 6 bases short and J 8 bases short, with 13 bases between. This CDR3 is 13 amino acids long. CDR3 in amino acids: CASSLGGLGELFF. CDR3 nucleotides: TGTGCCAGCAGCTTGGGGGGCCTAGGGGAGCTGTTTTTT.

The V call is TRBV7-8, the J call TRBJ1-5; D uncertain. Germline-derived CDR1 and CDR2 are SGHVS and FQNEAQ. The CDR3 sequence is 13 residues long. V lost 3 bases and J 6 bases, leaving 9 bases between the germline ends. CDR3 in amino acids: CASSLSTGQPQHF. CDR3 nucleotide sequence: TGTGCCAGCAGCTTGTCCACGGGTCAGCCCCAGCATTTT.

This clonotype occurred a few times. The chain links TRBV5-6 to TRBJ2-1; TRBD1 or TRBD2 may be the D gene (5 bases each). Germline values: CDR1 SGHDT, CDR2 YYEEEE. V lost 0 bases, J lost 4 bases, and 11 bases lay in between. The CDR3 contains 15 residues. CDR3 region: CASSLELGVYNEQFF. CDR3 nucleotides: TGTGCCAGCAGCTTGGAGTTGGGGGTTTACAATGAGCAGTTCTTC. The whole variable domain, filled in from reference TRBV5-6 and TRBJ2-1, reads DAGVTQSPTHLIKTRGQQVTLRCSPKSGHDTVSWYQQALGQGPQFIFQYYEEEERQRGNFPDRFSGHQFPNYSSELNVNALLLGDSALYLCASSLELGVYNEQFFGPGTRLTVL.

This clonotype has more than one count but fewer than ten. CDR3 in DNA: TGTGCCAGCTCACCACCGGGGGCGCGGGAGTTGATAGATACGCAGTATTTT. Translating gives CASSPPGARELIDTQYF. The chain has TRBV18 and TRBJ2-3; D is possibly TRBD2 (7 bases). The V end lost 0 bases, the J end lost 5 bases, and 18 bases lay between the germline ends. The CDR3 spans 17 residues. Germline V gives CDR1 KGHSH, CDR2 LQKENI.

The rearrangement joins TRBV5-6 to TRBJ2-7; 8 nucleotides align to TRBD2. Per germline, CDR1 SGHDT and CDR2 YYEEEE. V lost 4 bases, J lost 3 bases, and 6 bases stayed unmatched. The CDR3 covers 14 residues. The CDR3 DNA reads as TGTGCCAGCAGCCCCGCGGGGGGTTACTACGAGCAGTACTTC. This encodes CASSPAGGYYEQYF.

This clonotype came up a few times. This CDR3 is CASRAGSTEETQYF. In DNA form, the CDR3 reads TGTGCCAGCAGGGCAGGGAGCACAGAAGAGACCCAGTACTTC. The chain recombines TRBV3-1 with TRBJ2-5; either TRBD1 or TRBD2 may fit D (5 bases each). Germline V lookup: CDR1 LGHDT, CDR2 YNNKEL (reference sequence). V was clipped by 6 bases and J by 3 bases, with 14 bases between them. This CDR3 contains 14 residues.

This clonotype has only a few counts. The chain uses TRBV4-2 and TRBJ2-1; D gene uncertain. The V end was cut by 0 bases, the J end by 0 bases, with 12 bases between. Germline lookup yields CDR1 LGHNA and CDR2 YNFKEQ. The CDR3 is made up of 17 amino acids. The CDR3 sequence is CASSQDRSWDSYNEQFF. The CDR3, as DNA: TGTGCCAGCAGCCAAGATCGGAGTTGGGACTCCTACAATGAGCAGTTCTTC.

This clonotype was found a few times. The chain carries TRBV5-6 and TRBJ2-7; D gene ambiguous. Trimming removed 0 bases from V and 5 bases from J, with 9 bases in between. Germline V gives CDR1 SGHDT, CDR2 YYEEEE. This CDR3 spans 13 amino acids. The CDR3 nucleotides are TGTGCCAGCAGCTTGGGACCAAACGACGAGCAGTACTTC. Translation gives CASSLGPNDEQYF.

The rearrangement links TRBV7-6 to TRBJ2-2; 12 bases align to TRBD2. Germline lookup yields CDR1 SGHVS and CDR2 FNYEAQ. The CDR3 sequence is 17 residues long. Germline trimming cut 5 bases from V and 5 bases from J; bases unmatched to any gene: 9. The CDR3: CASSLGLAGSPTGELFF. For the CDR3, the DNA is TGTGCCAGCAGCCTAGGACTAGCGGGAAGTCCGACCGGGGAGCTGTTTTTT.

The chain is built from TRBV6-5 and TRBJ2-3, with 9 positions matching TRBD1. CDR1 MNHEY and CDR2 SVGAGI come from the germline V gene. Trimming removed 2 bases from V and 3 bases from J; junction bases left unmatched: 3. The CDR3 runs to 15 residues. CDR3: CASSYLGTGTDTQYF. CDR3 nucleotides: TGTGCCAGCAGTTACCTCGGGACAGGGACAGATACGCAGTATTTT.

This clonotype appeared a few times. V is TRBV5-6 and J is TRBJ1-2, with TRBD1 identical over 7 bases. This CDR3 is built from 15 residues. Germline V lookup: CDR1 SGHDT, CDR2 YYEEEE. Losses at the gene ends were 3 bases for V and 7 bases for J; bases not matched to a gene: 12. The chain's CDR3 is CASSYQQGGARGYTF. CDR3 nucleotide sequence: TGTGCCAGCAGCTACCAGCAGGGGGGGGCGCGTGGCTACACCTTC.

V usage is TRBV7-8 and J usage is TRBJ1-1; D is perhaps TRBD1 (6 bases). The CDR3 loop spans 15 amino acids. Trimming pared 5 bases from V and 5 bases from J, leaving 18 bases between. CDR1 and CDR2 from the germline V gene are SGHVS and FQNEAQ. The CDR3 spells CASSNRGGARTEAFF. The CDR3 region has the DNA TGTGCCAGCAGCAACCGTGGGGGGGCAAGGACTGAAGCTTTCTTT.